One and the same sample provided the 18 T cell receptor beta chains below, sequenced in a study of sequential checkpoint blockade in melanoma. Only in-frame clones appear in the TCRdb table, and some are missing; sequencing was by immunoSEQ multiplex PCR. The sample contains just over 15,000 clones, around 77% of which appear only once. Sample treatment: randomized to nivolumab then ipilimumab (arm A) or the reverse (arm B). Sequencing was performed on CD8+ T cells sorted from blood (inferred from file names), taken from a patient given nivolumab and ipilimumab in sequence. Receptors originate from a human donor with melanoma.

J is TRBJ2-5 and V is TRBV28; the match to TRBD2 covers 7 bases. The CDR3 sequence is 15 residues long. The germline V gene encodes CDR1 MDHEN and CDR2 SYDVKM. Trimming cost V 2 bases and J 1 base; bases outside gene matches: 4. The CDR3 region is CASSLGGSAQETQYF. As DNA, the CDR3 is TGTGCCAGCAGTTTAGGCGGGAGTGCCCAAGAGACCCAGTACTTC.

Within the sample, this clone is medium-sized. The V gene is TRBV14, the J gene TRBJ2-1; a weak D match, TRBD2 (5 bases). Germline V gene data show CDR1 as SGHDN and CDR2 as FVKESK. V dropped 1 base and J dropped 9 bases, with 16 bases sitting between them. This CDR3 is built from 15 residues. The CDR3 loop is CASSQASRLTSEQFF. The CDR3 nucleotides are TGTGCCAGCAGCCAAGCGAGCCGACTAACGAGTGAGCAGTTCTTC.

The DNA of the CDR3 is TGCGCCAGCAGCCCACGACAGGGGGCGTCGGTCACTGAAGCTTTCTTT. It encodes CASSPRQGASVTEAFF. The chain has TRBV4-1 and TRBJ1-1, with 10 bases lining up with TRBD1. V was clipped by 4 bases and J by 4 bases; unmatched bases: 9. The CDR3 runs 16 residues. From germline, CDR1 is MGHRA and CDR2 YSYEKL.

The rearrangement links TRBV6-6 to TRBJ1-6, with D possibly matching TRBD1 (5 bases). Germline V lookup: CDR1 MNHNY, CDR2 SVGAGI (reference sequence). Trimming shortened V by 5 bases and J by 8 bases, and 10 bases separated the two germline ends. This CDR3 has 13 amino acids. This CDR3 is CASSGQEYSPLHF. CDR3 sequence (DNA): TGTGCCAGCAGTGGACAAGAGTATTCACCCCTCCACTTT.

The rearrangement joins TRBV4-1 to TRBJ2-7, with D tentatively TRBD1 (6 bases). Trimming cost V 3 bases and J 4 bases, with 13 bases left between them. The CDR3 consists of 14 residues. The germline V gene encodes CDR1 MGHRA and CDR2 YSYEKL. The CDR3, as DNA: TGCGCCAGCAGCCAGTGGGACAACAATTACGAGCAGTACTTC. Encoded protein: CASSQWDNNYEQYF.

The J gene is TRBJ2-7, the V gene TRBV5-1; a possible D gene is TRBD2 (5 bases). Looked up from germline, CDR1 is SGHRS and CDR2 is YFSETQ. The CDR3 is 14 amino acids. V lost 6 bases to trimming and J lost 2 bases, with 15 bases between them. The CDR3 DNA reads TGCGCCAGCACCAATGAGGACTTAGCCTACGAGCAGTACTTC. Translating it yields CASTNEDLAYEQYF.

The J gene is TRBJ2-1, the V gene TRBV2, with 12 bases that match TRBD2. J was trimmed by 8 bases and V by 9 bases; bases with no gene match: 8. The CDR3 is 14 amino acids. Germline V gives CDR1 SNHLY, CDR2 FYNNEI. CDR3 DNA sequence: TGTGCCAGGAAACTAGCGGGGGGTGGTGATGAGCAGTTCTTC. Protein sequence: CARKLAGGGDEQFF.

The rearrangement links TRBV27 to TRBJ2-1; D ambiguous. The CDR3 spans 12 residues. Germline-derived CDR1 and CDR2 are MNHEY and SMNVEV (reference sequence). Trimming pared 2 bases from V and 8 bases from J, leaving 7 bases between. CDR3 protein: CASSLMGDEQFF. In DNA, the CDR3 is TGTGCCAGCAGTTTAATGGGCGATGAGCAGTTCTTC.

CDR3 in amino acids: CASSLILTGMGTNYNEQFF. The CDR3, as DNA: TGTGCCAGCAGCTTAATTTTAACCGGGATGGGTACTAACTACAATGAGCAGTTCTTC. The chain is built from TRBV7-6 and TRBJ2-1; D perhaps matches TRBD2 (5 bases). The CDR3 has 19 amino acids. CDR1 and CDR2 from the germline V gene are SGHVS and FNYEAQ. V lost 2 bases and J 3 bases, leaving 23 bases between the germline ends.

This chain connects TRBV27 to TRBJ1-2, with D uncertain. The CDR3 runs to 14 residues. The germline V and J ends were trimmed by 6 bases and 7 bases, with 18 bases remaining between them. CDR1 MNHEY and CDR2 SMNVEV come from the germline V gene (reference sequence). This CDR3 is CASSPIERLGGYTF. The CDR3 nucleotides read TGTGCCAGCAGCCCTATCGAGAGGCTCGGTGGCTACACCTTC.

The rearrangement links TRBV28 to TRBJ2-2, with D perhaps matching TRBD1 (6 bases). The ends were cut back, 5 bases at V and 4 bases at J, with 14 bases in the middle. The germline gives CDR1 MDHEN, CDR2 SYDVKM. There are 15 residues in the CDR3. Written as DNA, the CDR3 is TGTGCCAGCAGTATAGGGGACACCCCCACCGGGGAGCTGTTTTTT. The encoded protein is CASSIGDTPTGELFF.

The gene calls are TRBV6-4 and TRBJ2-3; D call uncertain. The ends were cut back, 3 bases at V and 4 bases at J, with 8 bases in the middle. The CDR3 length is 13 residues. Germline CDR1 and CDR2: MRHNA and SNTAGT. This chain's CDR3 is CASSESSPDTQYF. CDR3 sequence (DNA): TGTGCCAGCAGTGAAAGCTCGCCAGATACGCAGTATTTT.

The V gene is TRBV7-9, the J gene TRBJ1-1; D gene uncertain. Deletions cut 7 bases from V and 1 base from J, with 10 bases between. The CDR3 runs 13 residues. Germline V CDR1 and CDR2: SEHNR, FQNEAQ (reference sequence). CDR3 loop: CASNRGGNTEAFF. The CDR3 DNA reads TGTGCCAGCAATCGGGGAGGGAACACTGAAGCTTTCTTT.

For the CDR3, the DNA is TGTGCCAGCAGCTTAGCAGGGGGCCACTATGGCTACACCTTC. It codes for CASSLAGGHYGYTF. J is TRBJ1-2 and V is TRBV7-6, with 7 positions matching TRBD1. The trim removed 0 bases at V and 3 bases at J, leaving 1 base unmatched. Germline V lookup: CDR1 SGHVS, CDR2 FNYEAQ. The CDR3 sequence is 14 residues long. Together with reference TRBV7-6 and TRBJ1-2, the CDR3 gives the full variable domain: GAGVSQSPRYKVTKRGQDVALRCDPISGHVSLYWYRQALGQGPEFLTYFNYEAQQDKSGLPNDRFSAERPEGSISTLTIQRTEQRDSAMYRCASSLAGGHYGYTFGSGTRLTVV.

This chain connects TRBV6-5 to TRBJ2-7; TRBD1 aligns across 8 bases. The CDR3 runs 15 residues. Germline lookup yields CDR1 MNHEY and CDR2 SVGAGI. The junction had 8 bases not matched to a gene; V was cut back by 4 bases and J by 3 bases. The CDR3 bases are TGTGCCAGCAGTTTATATGGGACAGGTTTCTACGAGCAGTACTTC. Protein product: CASSLYGTGFYEQYF.

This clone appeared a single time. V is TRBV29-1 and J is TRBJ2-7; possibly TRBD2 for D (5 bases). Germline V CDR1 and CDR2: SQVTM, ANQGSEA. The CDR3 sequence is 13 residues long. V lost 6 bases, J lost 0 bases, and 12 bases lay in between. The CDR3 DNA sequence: TGCAGCGTACTTATCGCGGGCTCCTACGAGCAGTACTTC. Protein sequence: CSVLIAGSYEQYF.

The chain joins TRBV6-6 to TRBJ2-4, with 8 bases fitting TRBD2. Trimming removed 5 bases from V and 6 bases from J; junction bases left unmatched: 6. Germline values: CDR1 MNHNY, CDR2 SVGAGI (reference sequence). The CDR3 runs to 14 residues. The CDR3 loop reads CASSKREGGNIQYF. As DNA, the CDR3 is TGTGCCAGCAGTAAACGGGAGGGCGGAAACATTCAGTACTTC.

This chain's CDR3 is CASSLSGTGTFLNTEAFF. The CDR3 DNA follows: TGTGCCAGCAGCTTATCCGGGACAGGCACGTTTCTGAACACTGAAGCTTTCTTT. The V and J genes are TRBV7-8 and TRBJ1-1, with TRBD1 matching over 8 bases. The germline gives CDR1 SGHVS, CDR2 FQNEAQ. This CDR3 has 18 amino acids. Trimming took 2 bases from V and 0 from J; bases not matched to a gene: 11.